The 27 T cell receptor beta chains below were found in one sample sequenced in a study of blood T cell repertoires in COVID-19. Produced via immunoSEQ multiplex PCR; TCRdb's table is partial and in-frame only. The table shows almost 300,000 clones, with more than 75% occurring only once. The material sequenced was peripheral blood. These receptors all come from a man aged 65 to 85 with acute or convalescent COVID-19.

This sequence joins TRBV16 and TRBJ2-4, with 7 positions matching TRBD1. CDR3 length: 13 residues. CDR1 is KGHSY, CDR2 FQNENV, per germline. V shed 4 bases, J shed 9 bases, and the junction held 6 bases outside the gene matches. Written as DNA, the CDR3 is TGTGCCAGCAGCCCTCGGACAGGCGGCATTCAGTACTTC. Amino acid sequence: CASSPRTGGIQYF.

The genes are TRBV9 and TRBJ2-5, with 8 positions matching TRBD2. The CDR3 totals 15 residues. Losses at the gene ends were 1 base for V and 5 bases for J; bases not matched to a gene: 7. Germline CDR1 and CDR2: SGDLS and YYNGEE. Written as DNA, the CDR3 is TGTGCCAGCAGCGTAAAAGCGGGAGAGGGCGAGACCCAGTACTTC. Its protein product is CASSVKAGEGETQYF.

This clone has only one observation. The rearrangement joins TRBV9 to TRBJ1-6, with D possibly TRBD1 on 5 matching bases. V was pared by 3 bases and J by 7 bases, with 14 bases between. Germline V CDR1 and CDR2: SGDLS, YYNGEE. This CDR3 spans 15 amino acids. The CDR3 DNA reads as TGTGCCAGCAGCGCCCAGGGCGAAGAGAATTCACCCCTCCACTTT. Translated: CASSAQGEENSPLHF.

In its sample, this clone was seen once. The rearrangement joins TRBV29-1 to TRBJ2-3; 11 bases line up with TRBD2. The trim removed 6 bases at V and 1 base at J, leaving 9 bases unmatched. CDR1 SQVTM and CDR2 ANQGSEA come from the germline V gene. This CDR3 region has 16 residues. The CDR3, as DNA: TGCAGCGTCGACAGACCGGGACTAGCGGGCACAGATACGCAGTATTTT. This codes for CSVDRPGLAGTDTQYF.

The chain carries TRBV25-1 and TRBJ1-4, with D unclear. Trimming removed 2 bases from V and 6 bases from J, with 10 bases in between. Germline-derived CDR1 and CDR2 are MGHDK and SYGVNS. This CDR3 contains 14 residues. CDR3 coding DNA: TGTGCCAGCAGTGAAAGCACGGTTTATGAAAAACTGTTTTTT. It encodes CASSESTVYEKLFF.

CDR3 nucleotides: TGCGCCAGCAGCCAAGATCGGGTAGGGGGACGGGGCTACACCTTC. It specifies CASSQDRVGGRGYTF. The chain links TRBV4-3 to TRBJ1-2, with a weak D call TRBD1 (6 bases). CDR1 LGHNA and CDR2 YSLEER come from the germline V gene. CDR3 length: 15 amino acids. The V and J ends lost 0 bases and 8 bases respectively, with 16 bases between them.

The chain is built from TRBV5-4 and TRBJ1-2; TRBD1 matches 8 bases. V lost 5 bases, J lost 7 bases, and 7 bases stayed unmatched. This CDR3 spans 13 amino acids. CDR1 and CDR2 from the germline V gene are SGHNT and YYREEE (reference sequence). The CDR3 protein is CASRYGQGAGYTF. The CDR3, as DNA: TGTGCCAGCAGGTACGGACAGGGCGCTGGCTACACCTTC.

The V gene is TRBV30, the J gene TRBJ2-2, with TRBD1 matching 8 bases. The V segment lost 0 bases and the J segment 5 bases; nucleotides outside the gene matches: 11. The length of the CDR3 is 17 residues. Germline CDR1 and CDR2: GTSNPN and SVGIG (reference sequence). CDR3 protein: CAWSVKPGGFGTGELFF. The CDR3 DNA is TGTGCCTGGAGTGTAAAGCCAGGGGGCTTTGGGACCGGGGAGCTGTTTTTT.

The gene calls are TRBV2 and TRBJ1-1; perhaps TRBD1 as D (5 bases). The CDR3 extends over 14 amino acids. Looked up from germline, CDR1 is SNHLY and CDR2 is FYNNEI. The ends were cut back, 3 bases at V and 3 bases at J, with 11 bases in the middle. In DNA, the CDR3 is TGTGCCAGCAGTGATACGGGGGTGGACACTGAAGCTTTCTTT. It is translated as CASSDTGVDTEAFF.

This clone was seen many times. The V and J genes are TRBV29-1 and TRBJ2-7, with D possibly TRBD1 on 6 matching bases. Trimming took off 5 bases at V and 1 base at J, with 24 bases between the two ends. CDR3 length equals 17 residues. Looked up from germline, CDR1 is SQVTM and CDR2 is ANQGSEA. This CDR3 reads CSVRTGTSPDFSYEQYF. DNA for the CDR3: TGCAGCGTTCGAACCGGGACATCCCCAGATTTTTCCTACGAGCAGTACTTC.

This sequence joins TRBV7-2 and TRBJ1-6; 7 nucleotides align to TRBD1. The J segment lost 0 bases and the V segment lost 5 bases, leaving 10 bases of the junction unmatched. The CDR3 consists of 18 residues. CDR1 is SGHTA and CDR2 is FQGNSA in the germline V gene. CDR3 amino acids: CASSGMTGPSSYNSPLHF. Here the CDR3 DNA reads TGTGCCAGCAGCGGGATGACAGGGCCAAGCTCCTATAATTCACCCCTCCACTTT.

The CDR3 spells CAGGGGRNEQYF. CDR3 DNA sequence: TGTGCCGGAGGGGGAGGGAGGAACGAGCAGTACTTC. The chain employs TRBV2 and TRBJ2-7; D is perhaps TRBD2 (7 bases). CDR1 is SNHLY and CDR2 is FYNNEI in the germline V gene. Trimming shortened V by 11 bases and J by 5 bases, and 16 bases separated the two germline ends. This CDR3 is 12 amino acids long.

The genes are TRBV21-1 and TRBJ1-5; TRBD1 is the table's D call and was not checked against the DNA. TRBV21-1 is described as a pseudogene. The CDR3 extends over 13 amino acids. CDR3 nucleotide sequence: TGTGCCAGCGGGGACAGGGTCAATCAGCCCCAGCATTTT. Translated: CASGDRVNQPQHF.

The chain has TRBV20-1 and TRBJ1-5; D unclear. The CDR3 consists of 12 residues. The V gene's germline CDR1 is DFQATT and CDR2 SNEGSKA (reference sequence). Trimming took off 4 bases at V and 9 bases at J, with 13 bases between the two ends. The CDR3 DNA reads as TGCAGTGCTATTGAGCGGTCCCCGCCCCAGCATTTT. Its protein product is CSAIERSPPQHF.

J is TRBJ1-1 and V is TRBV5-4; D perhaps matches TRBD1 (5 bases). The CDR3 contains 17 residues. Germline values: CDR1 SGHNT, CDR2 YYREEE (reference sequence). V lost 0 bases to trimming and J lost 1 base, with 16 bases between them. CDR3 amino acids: CASSLGVTVGQNTEAFF. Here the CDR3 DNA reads TGTGCCAGCAGCTTGGGTGTTACGGTAGGACAGAACACTGAAGCTTTCTTT.

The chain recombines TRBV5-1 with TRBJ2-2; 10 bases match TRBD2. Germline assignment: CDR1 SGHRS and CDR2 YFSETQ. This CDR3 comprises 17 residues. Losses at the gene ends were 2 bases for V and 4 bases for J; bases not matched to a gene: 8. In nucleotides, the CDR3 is TGCGCCAGCAGCTTCCCAGCGGGAGGGCCCGGCACCGGGGAGCTGTTTTTT. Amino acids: CASSFPAGGPGTGELFF.

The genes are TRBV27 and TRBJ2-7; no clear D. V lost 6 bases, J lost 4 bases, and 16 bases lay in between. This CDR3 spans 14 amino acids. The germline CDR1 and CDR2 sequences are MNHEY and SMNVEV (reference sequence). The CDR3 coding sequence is TGTGCCAGCAGATCGGGTAGTTTCCGGTACGAGCAGTACTTC. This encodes CASRSGSFRYEQYF.

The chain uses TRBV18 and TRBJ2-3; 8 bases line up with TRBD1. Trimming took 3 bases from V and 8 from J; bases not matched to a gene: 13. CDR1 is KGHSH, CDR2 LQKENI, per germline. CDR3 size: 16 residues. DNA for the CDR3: TGTGCCAGCTCACCCCCCGGGACAGGACCGAAAGGTACGCAGTATTTT. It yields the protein CASSPPGTGPKGTQYF. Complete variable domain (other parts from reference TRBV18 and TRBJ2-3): NAGVMQNPRHLVRRRGQEARLRCSPMKGHSHVYWYRQLPEEGLKFMVYLQKENIIDESGMPKERFSAEFPKEGPSILRIQQVVRGDSAAYFCASSPPGTGPKGTQYFGPGTRLTVL.

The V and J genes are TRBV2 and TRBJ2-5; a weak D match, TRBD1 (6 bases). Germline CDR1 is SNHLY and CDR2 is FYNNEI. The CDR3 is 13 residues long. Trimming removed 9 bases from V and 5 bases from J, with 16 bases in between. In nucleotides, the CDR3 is TGTGCCAGTCAACAGGGTTTTGGGGAGACCCAGTACTTC. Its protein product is CASQQGFGETQYF. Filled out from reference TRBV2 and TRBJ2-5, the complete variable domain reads EPEVTQTPSHQVTQMGQEVILRCVPISNHLYFYWYRQILGQKVEFLVSFYNNEISEKSEIFDDQFSVERPDGSNFTLKIRSTKLEDSAMYFCASQQGFGETQYFGPGTRLLVL.

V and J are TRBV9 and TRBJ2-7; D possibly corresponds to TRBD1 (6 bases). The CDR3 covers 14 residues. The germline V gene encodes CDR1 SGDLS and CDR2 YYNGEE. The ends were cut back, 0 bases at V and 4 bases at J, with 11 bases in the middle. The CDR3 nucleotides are TGTGCCAGCAGCGTAGGGGACAACCCGTACGAGCAGTACTTC. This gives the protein CASSVGDNPYEQYF.

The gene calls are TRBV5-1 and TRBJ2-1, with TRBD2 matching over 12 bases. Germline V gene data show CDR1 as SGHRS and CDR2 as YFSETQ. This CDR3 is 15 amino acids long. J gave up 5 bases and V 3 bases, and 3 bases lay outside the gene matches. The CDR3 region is CASSSLAGGNNEQFF. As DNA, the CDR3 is TGCGCCAGCAGCTCCCTAGCGGGGGGGAACAATGAGCAGTTCTTC.

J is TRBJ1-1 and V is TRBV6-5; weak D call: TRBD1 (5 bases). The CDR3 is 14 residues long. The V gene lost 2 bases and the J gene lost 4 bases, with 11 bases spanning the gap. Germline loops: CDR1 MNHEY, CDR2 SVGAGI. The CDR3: CASSYGAVGTEAFF. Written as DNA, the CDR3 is TGTGCCAGCAGTTACGGGGCGGTCGGCACTGAAGCTTTCTTT.

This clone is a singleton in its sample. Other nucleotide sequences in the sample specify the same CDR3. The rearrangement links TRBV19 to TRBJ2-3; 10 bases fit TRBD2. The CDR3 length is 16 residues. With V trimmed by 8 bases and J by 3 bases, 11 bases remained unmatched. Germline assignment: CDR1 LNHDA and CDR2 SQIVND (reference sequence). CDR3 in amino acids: CASSSLAGVGTDTQYF. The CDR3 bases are TGTGCCAGTTCCTCCCTAGCGGGAGTAGGAACAGATACGCAGTATTTT.

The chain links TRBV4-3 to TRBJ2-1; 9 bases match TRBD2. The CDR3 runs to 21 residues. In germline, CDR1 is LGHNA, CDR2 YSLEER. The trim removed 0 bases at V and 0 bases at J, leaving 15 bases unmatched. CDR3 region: CASSQDVSGGTVLSSYNEQFF. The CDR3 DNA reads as TGCGCCAGCAGCCAAGACGTTAGCGGGGGAACCGTACTAAGCTCCTACAATGAGCAGTTCTTC.

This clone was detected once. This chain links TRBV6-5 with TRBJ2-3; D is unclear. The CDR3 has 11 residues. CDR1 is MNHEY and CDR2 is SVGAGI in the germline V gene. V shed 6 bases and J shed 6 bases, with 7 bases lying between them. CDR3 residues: CASSELDTQYF. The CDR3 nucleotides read TGTGCCAGCAGCGAGTTGGATACGCAGTATTTT.

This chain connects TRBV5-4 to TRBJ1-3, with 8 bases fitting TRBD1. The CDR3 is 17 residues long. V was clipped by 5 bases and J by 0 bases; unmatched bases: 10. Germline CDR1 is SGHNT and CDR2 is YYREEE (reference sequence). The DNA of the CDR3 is TGTGCCAGCAGTCCGGGGGGCACAGGGGGCTCTGGAAACACCATATATTTT. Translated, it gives CASSPGGTGGSGNTIYF. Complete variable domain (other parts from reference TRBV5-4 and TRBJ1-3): ETGVTQSPTHLIKTRGQQVTLRCSSQSGHNTVSWYQQALGQGPQFIFQYYREEENGRGNFPPRFSGLQFPNYSSELNVNALELDDSALYLCASSPGGTGGSGNTIYFGEGSWLTVV.

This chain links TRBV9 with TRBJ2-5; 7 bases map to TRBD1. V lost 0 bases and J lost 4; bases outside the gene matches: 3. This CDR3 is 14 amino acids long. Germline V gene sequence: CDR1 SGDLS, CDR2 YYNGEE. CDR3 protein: CASSVATGAETQYF. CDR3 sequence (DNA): TGTGCCAGCAGCGTAGCTACAGGGGCAGAGACCCAGTACTTC.